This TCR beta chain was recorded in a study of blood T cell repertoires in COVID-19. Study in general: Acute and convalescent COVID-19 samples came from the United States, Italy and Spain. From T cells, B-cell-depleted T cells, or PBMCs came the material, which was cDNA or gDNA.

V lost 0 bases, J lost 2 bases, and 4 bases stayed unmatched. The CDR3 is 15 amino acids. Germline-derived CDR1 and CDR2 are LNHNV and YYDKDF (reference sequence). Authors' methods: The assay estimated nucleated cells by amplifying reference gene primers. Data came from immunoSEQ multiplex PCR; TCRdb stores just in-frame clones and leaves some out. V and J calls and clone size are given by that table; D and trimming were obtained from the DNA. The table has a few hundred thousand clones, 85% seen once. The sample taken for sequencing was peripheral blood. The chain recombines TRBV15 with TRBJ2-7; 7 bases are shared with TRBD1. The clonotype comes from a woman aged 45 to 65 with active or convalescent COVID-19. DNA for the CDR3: TGTGCCACCAGCAGAGATAGAGGACAGGCCTACGAGCAGTACTTC. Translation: CATSRDRGQAYEQYF.